This T cell receptor (beta chain) came from a study of cytomegalovirus exposure and HLA in healthy donors. Study-wide findings and caveats: According to a later analysis, most TCR beta chains associated with CMV appeared HLA-restricted. CMV antigen specificity was confirmed in vitro for a few CMV-associated chains. A link between a missense DCLRE1C variant and TCR beta V- and J-gene trimming emerged from a later analysis.

With regard to this clone: What it binds is not known.

Donors sampled were nominally healthy, though unrecorded immune exposures were likely. Amplification used 60 Vbeta primers and 13 Jbeta primers. Sequenced by immunoSEQ multiplex PCR; TCRdb stores in-frame clones only, minus some. Of under 150,000 clones in the sample, roughly 80% are singletons; the top ten hold 0.95% to 1.5%. This TCR came from a girl aged 2-15 years in good health and CMV-seronegative. Material: PBMCs.

The CDR3 coding sequence is TGTGCCATCAGTGAGTCTAACTCGGAGACAGGGGAAGCTGGCTACACCTTC. The encoded protein is CAISESNSETGEAGYTF. The chain has TRBV10-3 and TRBJ1-2; 8 nucleotides match TRBD1. Per the germline V gene, CDR1 is ENHRY and CDR2 is SYGVKD. There are 17 residues in the CDR3. Trimming at V came to 0 bases and at J to 7 bases, leaving 13 bases not matched to a gene.